The text below deals with one TCR beta chain. This sample is part of a study of naive and memory T cell subsets. The beta constant-region primer was an equimolar mix of two oligonucleotides covering TRBC1 and TRBC2. TCRdb redid the calling of the UMI-ligation and nested PCR reads with MiXCR, one entry per CDR3 protein. In the table there are approximately 140,000 distinct CDR3 sequences, over 15% of which are singletons. Germline V lookup: CDR1 SGHRS, CDR2 YFSETQ. This CDR3 comprises 13 residues. With 4 bases clipped from V and 3 bases from J, the junction kept 2 bases outside the gene matches. The rearrangement uses TRBV5-1 and TRBJ2-3, with 7 bases that match TRBD2. The clonotype comes from a human donor in good health. The sequencing input was naive CD4+ T cells from blood. The CDR3: CASSTGGTDTQYF. In DNA form, the CDR3 reads TGCGCCAGCAGCACGGGGGGTACAGATACGCAGTATTTT.